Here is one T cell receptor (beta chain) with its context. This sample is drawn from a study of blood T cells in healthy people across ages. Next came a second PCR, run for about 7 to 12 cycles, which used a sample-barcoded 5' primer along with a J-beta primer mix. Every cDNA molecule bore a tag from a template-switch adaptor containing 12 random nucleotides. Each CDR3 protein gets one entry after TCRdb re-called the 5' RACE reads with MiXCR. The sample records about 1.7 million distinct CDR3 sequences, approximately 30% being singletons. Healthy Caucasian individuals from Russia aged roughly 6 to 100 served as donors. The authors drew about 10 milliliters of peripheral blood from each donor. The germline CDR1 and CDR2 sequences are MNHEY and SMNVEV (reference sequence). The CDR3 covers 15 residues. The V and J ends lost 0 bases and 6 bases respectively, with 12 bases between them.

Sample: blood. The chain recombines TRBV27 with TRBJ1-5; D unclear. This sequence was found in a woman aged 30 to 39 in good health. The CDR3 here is CASSLSGGESQPQHF. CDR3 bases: TGTGCCAGCAGTTTATCTGGTGGGGAATCTCAGCCCCAGCATTTT.